Each of the 15 T cell receptor beta chains below was sequenced from the same sample in a study of technical replicates of blood from four donors. The protocol was immunoSEQ multiplex PCR, while the TCRdb copy is restricted to in-frame clones and leaves out a portion. The profile covers about 79,000 clones, with approximately 94% appearing a single time and over 0.25% taken by the ten largest. Sample: T cells isolated from PBMCs. The receptors here all came from a human donor in good health.

The chain couples TRBV11-3 to TRBJ1-1; D ambiguous. This CDR3 has 13 residues. The germline gives CDR1 SGHNT, CDR2 YENEEA. V was clipped by 1 base and J by 4 bases, with 7 bases between them. The CDR3 sequence is CASSLGEGTEAFF. CDR3 sequence (DNA): TGTGCCAGCAGCTTAGGAGAGGGCACTGAAGCTTTCTTT.

The chain carries TRBV14 and TRBJ1-5, with 9 bases identical to TRBD1. Per the germline V gene, CDR1 is SGHDN and CDR2 is FVKESK. V lost 0 bases, J lost 2 bases, and 8 bases stayed unmatched. The CDR3 consists of 18 residues. This CDR3 is CASSQDRTGELGNQPQHF. In DNA, the CDR3 is TGTGCCAGCAGCCAAGATCGGACAGGGGAATTGGGCAATCAGCCCCAGCATTTT.

The rearrangement links TRBV25-1 to TRBJ1-1, with a possible D match to TRBD1 (6 bases). The length of the CDR3 is 15 residues. V lost 3 bases to trimming and J lost 3 bases, with 14 bases between them. From germline, CDR1 is MGHDK and CDR2 SYGVNS. The chain's CDR3 is CASSETGRLDTEAFF. The DNA for the CDR3 is TGTGCCAGCAGTGAGACAGGAAGGTTGGACACTGAAGCTTTCTTT.

The rearrangement links TRBV7-3 to TRBJ1-4, with 9 positions matching TRBD1. The CDR3 spans 15 residues. The V and J ends lost 5 bases and 4 bases, in that order; junction bases with no gene match: 5. Germline V gene lookup returns CDR1 SGHTA and CDR2 FQGTGA. The CDR3 here is CASSQGDRDNEKLFF. The CDR3 coding sequence is TGTGCCAGCAGCCAAGGGGACAGGGATAATGAAAAACTGTTTTTT. The full variable domain, rest sourced from reference TRBV7-3 and TRBJ1-4, is GAGVSQTPSNKVTEKGKYVELRCDPISGHTALYWYRQSLGQGPEFLIYFQGTGAADDSGLPNDRFFAVRPEGSVSTLKIQRTERGDSAVYLCASSQGDRDNEKLFFGSGTQLSVL.

The chain combines TRBV2 with TRBJ2-3; D gene ambiguous. This CDR3 comprises 14 residues. Between the trimmed V and J ends, which lost 9 bases and 0 bases, there was a span of 13 bases. Germline V CDR1 and CDR2: SNHLY, FYNNEI. This chain's CDR3 is CARASWSSTDTQYF. As DNA, the CDR3 is TGTGCCAGGGCCTCATGGTCTAGCACAGATACGCAGTATTTT.

The chain employs TRBV7-8 and TRBJ2-5, with TRBD1 matching over 8 bases. This CDR3 spans 16 amino acids. Germline V gene sequence: CDR1 SGHVS, CDR2 FQNEAQ. Trimming removed 5 bases from V and 5 bases from J; junction bases left unmatched: 13. The CDR3 DNA is TGTGCCAGCAGCGGTAACCCCCGGGACAGGTGGGAGACCCAGTACTTC. Translated: CASSGNPRDRWETQYF.

J is TRBJ2-7 and V is TRBV4-1; D call uncertain. The CDR3 is 14 residues long. With 0 bases removed from V and 2 bases from J, the gap between germline ends came to 8 bases. The germline V gene has CDR1 MGHRA and CDR2 YSYEKL. In DNA form, the CDR3 reads TGCGCCAGCAGCCAAGAAGACAATCCCTACGAGCAGTACTTC. Its translation: CASSQEDNPYEQYF.

The genes are TRBV6-5 and TRBJ1-2, with D possibly being TRBD1 (6 bases). The germline CDR1 and CDR2 sequences are MNHEY and SVGAGI. This CDR3 spans 12 amino acids. Trimming removed 8 bases at V and 6 bases at J, with 13 bases between. CDR3 coding DNA: TGTGCCAGCTACAGGGTCTTGGATGGCTACACCTTC. Protein product: CASYRVLDGYTF.

The J gene is TRBJ2-2, the V gene TRBV5-1; weak D call: TRBD2 (5 bases). V lost 3 bases and J 8 bases, leaving 11 bases between the germline ends. The CDR3 totals 13 residues. Germline lookup yields CDR1 SGHRS and CDR2 YFSETQ. DNA of the CDR3: TGCGCCAGCAGCTCTCGGGGTGAGGGGGAGCTGTTTTTT. Residues: CASSSRGEGELFF.

This clone showed up just a few times. CDR3 sequence reads: CALDTVNTEAFF. The CDR3 nucleotides read TGTGCCTTAGACACAGTGAACACTGAAGCTTTCTTT. The chain combines TRBV6-1 with TRBJ1-1, with D unclear. The CDR3 totals 12 residues. Trimming shortened V by 11 bases and J by 0 bases, and 10 bases separated the two germline ends. The V gene's germline CDR1 is MNHNS and CDR2 SASEGT.

The chain employs TRBV28 and TRBJ1-5; 9 bases are a match to TRBD1. This CDR3 comprises 14 residues. V dropped 6 bases and J dropped 4; count of bases not matched to a gene: 4. Per germline, CDR1 MDHEN and CDR2 SYDVKM. Here the CDR3 reads CASSRQGGNQPQHF. The CDR3 DNA follows: TGTGCCAGCAGCCGACAGGGGGGTAATCAGCCCCAGCATTTT.

The chain links TRBV14 to TRBJ2-7; TRBD1 aligns across 7 bases. Germline V gene lookup returns CDR1 SGHDN and CDR2 FVKESK. CDR3 size: 14 residues. Trimming cost V 1 base and J 3 bases; bases outside gene matches: 3. Here the CDR3 reads CASSQASGGYEQYF. DNA for the CDR3: TGTGCCAGCAGCCAAGCATCAGGGGGCTACGAGCAGTACTTC.

The chain employs TRBV6-1 and TRBJ1-1; D might be TRBD1 (6 bases). This CDR3 has 14 residues. From germline, CDR1 is MNHNS and CDR2 SASEGT. V lost 2 bases and J lost 2, with 9 bases in between. For the CDR3, the DNA is TGTGCCAGCAGTGAAAGACAGGTTAACACTGAAGCTTTCTTT. The encoded protein is CASSERQVNTEAFF.

V gene TRBV2 combines with J gene TRBJ2-1, with 8 positions matching TRBD2. This CDR3 comprises 13 residues. The germline CDR1 and CDR2 sequences are SNHLY and FYNNEI. V dropped 9 bases and J dropped 9; count of bases not matched to a gene: 10. CDR3 in DNA: TGTGCCAGAGGCCGGGAGGCGGGGGGTGAGCAGTTCTTC. As protein: CARGREAGGEQFF.

The rearrangement uses TRBV9 and TRBJ2-3; D is unresolved. The germline CDR1 and CDR2 sequences are SGDLS and YYNGEE. V dropped 3 bases and J dropped 7 bases, with 9 bases sitting between them. The CDR3 loop spans 12 amino acids. DNA for the CDR3: TGTGCCAGCAGCGGCGTAGAATATACGCAGTATTTT. Translation: CASSGVEYTQYF.